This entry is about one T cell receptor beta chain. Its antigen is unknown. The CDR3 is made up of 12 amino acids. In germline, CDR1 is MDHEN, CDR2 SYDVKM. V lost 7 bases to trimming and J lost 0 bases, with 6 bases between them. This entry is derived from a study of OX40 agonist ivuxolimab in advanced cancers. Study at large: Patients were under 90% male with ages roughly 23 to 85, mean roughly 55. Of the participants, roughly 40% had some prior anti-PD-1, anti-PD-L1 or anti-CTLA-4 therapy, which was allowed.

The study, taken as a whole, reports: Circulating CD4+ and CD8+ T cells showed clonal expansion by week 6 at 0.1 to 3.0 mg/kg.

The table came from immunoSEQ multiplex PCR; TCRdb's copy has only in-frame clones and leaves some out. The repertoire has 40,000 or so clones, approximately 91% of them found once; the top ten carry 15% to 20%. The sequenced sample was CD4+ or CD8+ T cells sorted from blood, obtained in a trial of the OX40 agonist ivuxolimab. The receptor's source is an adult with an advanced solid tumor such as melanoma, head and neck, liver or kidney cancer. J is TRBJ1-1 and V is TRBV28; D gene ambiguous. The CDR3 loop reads CASTGVNTEAFF. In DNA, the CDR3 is TGTGCCAGCACGGGCGTGAACACTGAAGCTTTCTTT.